This entry features one TCR beta chain sequence. The antigen is not known. At one end, the junction sequence differs from germline, possibly due to a read error. This record comes from a study of OX40 agonist ivuxolimab in advanced cancers. Study-level background: Patients received intravenous ivuxolimab every 2 weeks at 0.01 to 10 mg/kg. Antecedent anti-PD-1, anti-PD-L1 or anti-CTLA-4 therapy was permissible, with roughly 40% having received some. The study's findings and limits: The expanded peripheral T cells' antigen specificity was not determined.

Only in-frame clones appear in the TCRdb table, and some are missing; sequencing was by immunoSEQ multiplex PCR. The table has about 79,000 clones, roughly 85% seen once. Germline loops: CDR1 SSHAT, CDR2 FNYEAQ (reference sequence). CDR3 length: 13 amino acids. Autoimmune disease history or systemic immunosuppression led to patient exclusion. Sequencing was performed on CD4+ or CD8+ T cells sorted from blood, taken in a trial of the OX40 agonist ivuxolimab. The rearrangement links TRBV7-7 to TRBJ2-5; 7 nucleotides line up with TRBD1. This clonotype was sampled from an adult with an advanced solid tumor such as melanoma, head and neck, liver or kidney cancer. The CDR3 region has the DNA TGTGCTAGCAGCCCCGACAGGGCAGGGGCCCAGTACTTC. Residues: CASSPDRAGAQYF.